A selection of T cell receptor beta chains follows, all from one sample in a study of identical twins. TCRdb processed the 5' RACE reads anew with MiXCR; each CDR3 protein has one entry. This table holds roughly 690,000 distinct CDR3 sequences, over 5% found once. The sample taken for sequencing was naive T cells sorted from blood. These receptors all stem from a man between 18 and 29 years old in good health. The CDR3 runs from the conserved cysteine through the conserved F or W. The D gene is left open where the match is weak. Not every row has a clone size; where given, it reads once, few, many or a size class.

>TRBD1|few|14|TRBV7-2|TRBJ2-1
TGTGCCAGCAGCCCGATTAGACAGGGGGCCCCGCAGTTCTTC
CASSPIRQGAPQFF
>-|many|15|TRBV5-1|TRBJ2-7
TGCGCCAGCAGCTTGGTAGACCACCCAGGTAGCGAGCAGTACTTC
CASSLVDHPGSEQYF
>-|many|17|TRBV7-9|TRBJ2-7
TGTGCCAGCAGCTTTCGCGGAGGACAGTCGTCCTACTACGAGCAGTACTTC
CASSFRGGQSSYYEQYF
>-|many|13|TRBV12-3/TRBV12-4|TRBJ1-2
TGTGCCAGCAGTTTATCGGCAGATCGTGGCTACACCTTC
CASSLSADRGYTF
>-|few|16|TRBV2|TRBJ2-2
TGTGCCAGCAGTGAATTAGGGGGGCAAGTCACCGGGGAGCTGTTTTTT
CASSELGGQVTGELFF
>TRBD2|many|15|TRBV20-1|TRBJ2-7
TGCAGTGCCAGCTACCTAGCGGGAGGGCCCTCCGAGCAGTACTTC
CSASYLAGGPSEQYF
>TRBD2|-|16|TRBV7-2|TRBJ2-3
TGTGCCAGCAGGAAGCGGACTAGCGGGAGAGGGGATACGCAGTATTTT
CASRKRTSGRGDTQYF
>-|many|13|TRBV5-1|TRBJ1-1
TGCGCCAGCAGCACCGGACAGTTCGCCGAAGCTTTCTTT
CASSTGQFAEAFF
>-|many|13|TRBV2|TRBJ2-1
TGTGCCAGCAGTGAACGGGGGGCGGAGGAGCAGTTCTTC
CASSERGAEEQFF
>-|-|13|TRBV20-1|TRBJ2-7
TGCAGTGCGAGCCCCCGAGGGGAATACGAGCAGTACTTC
CSASPRGEYEQYF
>TRBD2|many|15|TRBV25-1|TRBJ2-1
TGTGCCAGCAGGGATACTAGCGGGAGTAGGAATGAGCAGTTCTTC
CASRDTSGSRNEQFF
>-|many|11|TRBV6-6|TRBJ2-7
TGTGCCAGCACCCAGCGAGGGGAGTGGTACTTC
CASTQRGEWYF
>TRBD1|many|16|TRBV28|TRBJ2-7
TGTGCCAGCAGCCCTCTCGGGACAGGGGCCTCCTACGAGCAGTACTTC
CASSPLGTGASYEQYF
>-|many|13|TRBV28|TRBJ2-7
TGTGCCAGCAGTGGCGGACGGCTATACGAGCAGTACTTC
CASSGGRLYEQYF
>TRBD2|many|17|TRBV4-2|TRBJ2-1
TGTGCCAGCAGCCAAGAAGGGGGGCGGGAGGGCAACAATGAGCAGTTCTTC
CASSQEGGREGNNEQFF
>-|many|17|TRBV7-6|TRBJ2-1
TGTGCCAGCAGCTTAGCCCTGAGGACCCAATCCTACAATGAGCAGTTCTTC
CASSLALRTQSYNEQFF
>-|many|14|TRBV24-1|TRBJ2-1
TGTGCCACCAGTGTCCCATTAGGAGGGGGCCAGCAGTTCTTC
CATSVPLGGGQQFF
>-|many|15|TRBV29-1|TRBJ1-5
TGCAGCGTTGAAGGCGGGGTAGGGGACAATCAGCCCCAGCATTTT
CSVEGGVGDNQPQHF